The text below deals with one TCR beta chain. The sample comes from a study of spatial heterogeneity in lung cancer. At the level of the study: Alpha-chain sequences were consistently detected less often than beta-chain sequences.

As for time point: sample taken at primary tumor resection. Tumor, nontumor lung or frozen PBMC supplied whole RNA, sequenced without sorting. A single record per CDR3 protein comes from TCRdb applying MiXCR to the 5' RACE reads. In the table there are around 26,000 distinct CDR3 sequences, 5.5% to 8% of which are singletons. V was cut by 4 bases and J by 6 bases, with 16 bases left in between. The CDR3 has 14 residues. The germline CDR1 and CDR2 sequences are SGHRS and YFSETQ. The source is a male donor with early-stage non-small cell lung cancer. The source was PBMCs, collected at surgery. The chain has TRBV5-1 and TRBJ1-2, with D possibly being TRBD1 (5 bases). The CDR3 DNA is TGCGCCAGCAGCCATCCCGGACAAACCCATGGCTACACCTTC. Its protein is CASSHPGQTHGYTF.